The 27 T cell receptor beta chains in this list originate from one sample, sequenced in a study of beta chain features in type 1 diabetes. Since all of the isolated RNA was reverse transcribed, expressed TCRB transcripts were what got sequenced. Produced via immunoSEQ multiplex PCR; TCRdb's table is partial and in-frame only. The data show about 900,000 clones, with 17% seen just once and 0.023% held by the top ten. The specimen sequenced was naive CD4+ T cells from blood. Every receptor here comes from a woman between 18 and 30 years old in good health.

This chain uses TRBV7-9 with TRBJ2-7, with D possibly being TRBD2 (6 bases). Germline V gene data show CDR1 as SEHNR and CDR2 as FQNEAQ (reference sequence). The CDR3 has 14 amino acids. V lost 5 bases to trimming and J lost 1 base, with 12 bases between them. This CDR3 reads CASSPNRESYEQYF. The DNA of the CDR3 is TGTGCCAGCAGCCCCAACCGGGAGTCCTACGAGCAGTACTTC.

This clone was counted a few times. The V gene is TRBV10-3, the J gene TRBJ2-7; the match to TRBD2 covers 9 bases. There are 13 residues in the CDR3. Germline CDR1 ENHRY, CDR2 SYGVKD. Trimming took 7 bases from V and 7 from J; bases not matched to a gene: 8. This chain's CDR3 is CAINMREGGEQYF. The CDR3 DNA reads TGTGCCATCAATATGCGGGAGGGTGGTGAGCAGTACTTC.

This clone has just a few counts. This rearrangement joins TRBV7-9 to TRBJ2-3; D gene ambiguous. Germline lookup yields CDR1 SEHNR and CDR2 FQNEAQ (reference sequence). The CDR3 sequence is 13 residues long. The V gene lost 4 bases and the J gene lost 7 bases, with 12 bases spanning the gap. The CDR3 region has the DNA TGTGCCAGCAGCTCCCTGCTGTTAAATACGCAGTATTTT. This gives the protein CASSSLLLNTQYF.

CDR3 amino acids: CASNPTYVTGPSEQFF. Here the CDR3 DNA reads TGTGCCAGCAACCCGACCTATGTGACAGGGCCTTCGGAGCAGTTCTTC. This rearrangement joins TRBV28 to TRBJ2-1; TRBD1 aligns across 7 bases. CDR3 length: 16 amino acids. The V segment lost 7 bases and the J segment 10 bases; nucleotides outside the gene matches: 19. Germline V gene lookup returns CDR1 MDHEN and CDR2 SYDVKM.

Only a few counts were recorded for this clone. The rearrangement joins TRBV11-2 to TRBJ1-2; unclear D gene. This CDR3 is 17 amino acids long. V lost 5 bases to trimming and J lost 3 bases, with 22 bases between them. Germline lookup yields CDR1 SGHAT and CDR2 FQNNGV. CDR3 sequence reads: CASSPGRSGLYHYGYTF. The CDR3 DNA follows: TGTGCCAGCAGCCCGGGTCGGTCAGGACTTTATCACTATGGCTACACCTTC.

The J gene is TRBJ2-5, the V gene TRBV4-3; 7 nucleotides align to TRBD1. Trimming removed 0 bases from V and 5 bases from J; junction bases left unmatched: 9. This CDR3 has 16 amino acids. Per germline, CDR1 LGHNA and CDR2 YSLEER. The CDR3 sequence is CASSQDLRGRGETQYF. The CDR3 DNA sequence: TGCGCCAGCAGCCAAGATCTGAGGGGGCGCGGGGAGACCCAGTACTTC.

The chain links TRBV7-3 to TRBJ2-5; the match to TRBD2 covers 12 bases. V lost 5 bases to trimming and J lost 0 bases; unmatched junction nucleotides: 10. Germline V gene sequence: CDR1 SGHTA, CDR2 FQGTGA. The CDR3 is 18 amino acids. In DNA form, the CDR3 reads TGTGCCAGCAGCCTTCTTCGGACTAGCGGGACGTACCAAGAGACCCAGTACTTC. Translating it yields CASSLLRTSGTYQETQYF.

The chain uses TRBV27 and TRBJ2-1, with D uncertain. Trimming cost V 0 bases and J 0 bases, with 15 bases left between them. The V gene's germline CDR1 is MNHEY and CDR2 SMNVEV (reference sequence). The CDR3 covers 18 residues. CDR3: CASSLSASRPSSYNEQFF. CDR3 DNA: TGTGCCAGCAGTTTATCTGCTAGTAGGCCGAGCTCCTACAATGAGCAGTTCTTC.

The CDR3 nucleotides read TGTGCCAGCAGTTTAGCGGGAGAGGTCTACAATGAGCAGTTCTTC. Amino acid sequence: CASSLAGEVYNEQFF. This chain uses TRBV9 with TRBJ2-1, with TRBD2 matching over 9 bases. V was clipped by 5 bases and J by 3 bases; unmatched bases: 6. The germline CDR1 and CDR2 sequences are SGDLS and YYNGEE. The CDR3 totals 15 residues.

In its sample, this clone was seen a few times. Other DNA sequences within the sample encode an identical CDR3. This chain connects TRBV7-2 to TRBJ2-1; 9 nucleotides match TRBD2. Germline CDR1 and CDR2: SGHTA and FQGNSA. The CDR3 totals 15 residues. J lost 4 bases, V lost 1 base, and 2 bases had no gene match. The CDR3 coding sequence is TGTGCCAGCAGCTTAGGACTAGCGGATTACAATGAGCAGTTCTTC. It yields the protein CASSLGLADYNEQFF.

This clone was counted between two and nine times. The chain joins TRBV21-1 to TRBJ2-7; the table's D call, TRBD1, was not checked against the DNA. TRBV21-1 counts as a pseudogene. This CDR3 is 17 amino acids long. This CDR3 reads CASSKRAPQGRRVEQYF. The CDR3 bases are TGTGCCAGCAGCAAACGAGCCCCACAGGGGAGGAGAGTCGAGCAGTACTTC.

This clone was detected a few times. The V call is TRBV5-1, the J call TRBJ2-5, with 8 bases that match TRBD1. V shed 4 bases and J 5 bases; nucleotides not matched to a gene: 7. CDR3 length: 14 amino acids. The V gene's germline CDR1 is SGHRS and CDR2 YFSETQ. For the CDR3, the DNA is TGCGCCAGCAGCCCCGGACAGGGATGGGAGACCCAGTACTTC. Translation gives CASSPGQGWETQYF.

The gene calls are TRBV10-3 and TRBJ2-1, with 7 bases fitting TRBD2. The CDR3 contains 18 residues. J was trimmed by 9 bases and V by 3 bases; bases with no gene match: 20. Germline CDR1 reads ENHRY; CDR2 reads SYGVKD. Here the CDR3 reads CAISERVRTRSFGGEQFF. The CDR3 region has the DNA TGTGCCATCAGTGAAAGGGTAAGGACTAGATCGTTCGGAGGTGAGCAGTTCTTC.

This clone was recorded a few times. The chain has TRBV18 and TRBJ1-1; the match to TRBD1 covers 7 bases. With V trimmed by 2 bases and J by 4 bases, 10 bases remained unmatched. The CDR3 is 16 residues long. Germline lookup yields CDR1 KGHSH and CDR2 LQKENI. The CDR3 region has the DNA TGTGCCAGCTCACCAAGCATGGCACAGGGGCGCACTGAAGCTTTCTTT. This translates into CASSPSMAQGRTEAFF.

This clone has a handful of counts. V and J are TRBV6-5 and TRBJ1-2, with 8 bases fitting TRBD1. V lost 2 bases and J lost 2; bases outside the gene matches: 4. In germline, CDR1 is MNHEY, CDR2 SVGAGI. The CDR3 has 15 residues. CDR3 protein: CASSYPGQGNYGYTF. In DNA, the CDR3 is TGTGCCAGCAGTTACCCCGGACAGGGAAACTATGGCTACACCTTC.

The rearrangement links TRBV5-4 to TRBJ2-1, with 10 bases identical to TRBD2. The CDR3 contains 16 residues. CDR1 and CDR2 from the germline V gene are SGHNT and YYREEE (reference sequence). With V trimmed by 0 bases and J by 9 bases, 9 bases remained unmatched. CDR3 sequence (DNA): TGTGCCAGCAGCTTGGTTGCTAGCGGGAGTCTTGGTGAGCAGTTCTTC. This gives the protein CASSLVASGSLGEQFF.

The V and J genes are TRBV6-5 and TRBJ2-3, with 8 bases that match TRBD2. The ends lost 6 bases at V and 9 bases at J; junction bases unmatched: 2. The germline CDR1 and CDR2 sequences are MNHEY and SVGAGI. This CDR3 spans 11 amino acids. Here the CDR3 DNA reads TGTGCCAGCAGCACGGGGGGGACGCAGTATTTT. Translating it yields CASSTGGTQYF.

This clone occurred a few times. This chain links TRBV28 with TRBJ1-5, with D unresolved. Germline lookup yields CDR1 MDHEN and CDR2 SYDVKM. Trimming cost V 2 bases and J 3 bases, with 8 bases left between them. The CDR3 has 14 amino acids. The CDR3 DNA reads as TGTGCCAGCAGTTTAGGACGGTTCAATCAGCCCCAGCATTTT. Amino acid sequence: CASSLGRFNQPQHF.

This clone was seen a handful of times. The chain recombines TRBV28 with TRBJ1-1; 8 bases map to TRBD1. With V trimmed by 3 bases and J by 8 bases, 8 bases remained unmatched. This CDR3 comprises 14 residues. CDR1 is MDHEN, CDR2 SYDVKM, per germline. The CDR3 nucleotides read TGTGCCAGCAGTTTTGGCAGGGGGCGAACGGAAGCTTTCTTT. It encodes CASSFGRGRTEAFF.

As to this clone: In the same sample, other DNA sequences code for this CDR3. This chain links TRBV28 with TRBJ2-7; weak D call: TRBD1 (5 bases). Germline V gene sequence: CDR1 MDHEN, CDR2 SYDVKM. The CDR3 totals 14 residues. V dropped 6 bases and J dropped 2 bases, with 14 bases sitting between them. This CDR3 is CASRTGQGPYEQYF. The CDR3 bases are TGTGCCAGCAGAACCGGGCAGGGCCCCTACGAGCAGTACTTC. Full variable domain (outside the CDR3, taken from reference TRBV28 and TRBJ2-7): DVKVTQSSRYLVKRTGEKVFLECVQDMDHENMFWYRQDPGLGLRLIYFSYDVKMKEKGDIPEGYSVSREKKERFSLILESASTNQTSMYLCASRTGQGPYEQYFGPGTRLTVT.

This clone was seen more than once but under ten times. The J gene is TRBJ2-2, the V gene TRBV4-3, with D maybe TRBD1 (5 bases). CDR3 size: 14 residues. Trimming cost V 0 bases and J 9 bases, with 11 bases left between them. Germline lookup yields CDR1 LGHNA and CDR2 YSLEER. In nucleotides, the CDR3 is TGCGCCAGCAGCCAAGATATGGGGCGCCGGGAGCTGTTTTTT. Translated: CASSQDMGRRELFF.

This clone was detected only a few times. The chain employs TRBV4-3 and TRBJ2-7; 7 bases agree with TRBD1. This CDR3 is built from 14 residues. CDR1 is LGHNA and CDR2 is YSLEER in the germline V gene. V shed 3 bases, J shed 6 bases, and the junction held 8 bases outside the gene matches. The CDR3 protein is CASSHSTTGTEQYF. DNA for the CDR3: TGCGCCAGCAGCCACTCTACGACAGGGACCGAGCAGTACTTC.

This clone turned up a few times. The CDR3 region is CASPLGQPYNEQFF. In DNA form, the CDR3 reads TGTGCCAGCCCTCTCGGGCAACCCTACAATGAGCAGTTCTTC. The chain uses TRBV6-1 and TRBJ2-1, with D unresolved. Germline-derived CDR1 and CDR2 are MNHNS and SASEGT. Deletions cut 8 bases from V and 2 bases from J, with 13 bases between. The CDR3 totals 14 residues.

V gene TRBV18 combines with J gene TRBJ2-2, with D tentatively TRBD1 (5 bases). Germline V gives CDR1 KGHSH, CDR2 LQKENI. The CDR3 has 14 amino acids. Trimming shortened V by 0 bases and J by 4 bases, and 6 bases separated the two germline ends. DNA for the CDR3: TGTGCCAGCTCACCACCGACAGCCACCGGGGAGCTGTTTTTT. Translated: CASSPPTATGELFF.

The chain has TRBV7-3 and TRBJ2-3; perhaps TRBD2 as D (6 bases). The CDR3 covers 14 residues. Between the trimmed V and J ends, which lost 1 base and 5 bases, there was a span of 10 bases. From germline, CDR1 is SGHTA and CDR2 FQGTGA. CDR3 nucleotides: TGTGCCAGCAGCTTAATGGGGGAGGTAGATACGCAGTATTTT. This encodes CASSLMGEVDTQYF. Full variable domain (rest looked up from reference TRBV7-3 and TRBJ2-3): GAGVSQTPSNKVTEKGKYVELRCDPISGHTALYWYRQSLGQGPEFLIYFQGTGAADDSGLPNDRFFAVRPEGSVSTLKIQRTERGDSAVYLCASSLMGEVDTQYFGPGTRLTVL.

The genes are TRBV10-3 and TRBJ2-7; 9 bases are shared with TRBD2. V dropped 5 bases and J dropped 0; count of bases not matched to a gene: 2. CDR1 is ENHRY, CDR2 SYGVKD, per germline. The CDR3 spans 14 residues. The CDR3 loop is CAISLTSGSYEQYF. CDR3 nucleotides: TGTGCCATCAGTCTGACTAGCGGCTCCTACGAGCAGTACTTC.

This rearrangement joins TRBV6-5 to TRBJ2-1; TRBD2 aligns across 9 bases. Germline V gene data show CDR1 as MNHEY and CDR2 as SVGAGI. Trimming removed 4 bases from V and 4 bases from J; junction bases left unmatched: 5. This CDR3 is 15 amino acids long. The CDR3 protein is CASSFTSGQYNEQFF. The CDR3 bases are TGTGCCAGCAGTTTTACTAGCGGGCAGTACAATGAGCAGTTCTTC.